Listed below are T cell receptor beta chains from one sample, sequenced in a study of blood T cells in healthy people across ages. MiXCR, run by TCRdb on the 5' RACE reads, gives a single entry per CDR3 protein. The table shows 1.5 million to 2 million distinct CDR3 sequences, with 30% to 40% occurring only once. Sequenced material: blood. Receptor source: a woman in her 30s in good health. The CDR3 runs from the conserved cysteine through the conserved F or W. The order of the fields is V gene, D gene, clone size, J gene, CDR3 DNA, CDR3 protein. D genes are given only for firm matches. For some rows the clone size is stated as once, few or many, or as a class when expanded; others skip it.

>TRBV4-1|NA|NA|TRBJ1-2
TGCGCCAGCAGCCATCAAGGGGAGGAAAGCACCTTC
CASSHQGEESTF
>TRBV27|NA|few|TRBJ2-7
TGTGCCAGCAAAGGGGGAGTGAGCAACGAGCAGTACTTC
CASKGGVSNEQYF
>TRBV11-2|NA|few|TRBJ2-3
TGTGCCAGCAGCTTAGGATTTTCAGATACGCAGTATTTT
CASSLGFSDTQYF
>TRBV5-1|TRBD2|NA|TRBJ2-7
TGCGCCAGCAGCACACTAGCGGGGGGCTACAATGAGCAGTACTTC
CASSTLAGGYNEQYF
>TRBV20-1|TRBD2|few|TRBJ2-3
TGCAGTGCCACGGGACTAGCGGAGCACGGCCCCCGCACAGATACGCAGTATTTT
CSATGLAEHGPRTDTQYF
>TRBV7-8|TRBD2|NA|TRBJ2-7
TGTGCCAGCAGCTTAACGGTGGGGGACTACCCCCACGAGCAGTACTTC
CASSLTVGDYPHEQYF
>TRBV29-1|NA|few|TRBJ1-1
TGCAGCGTAAGTGAGACCAATGAAGCTTTCTTT
CSVSETNEAFF
>TRBV6-1|TRBD2|NA|TRBJ2-5
TGTGCCAGCATCAGACTAGCGGGGGGCCTTGAGACCCAGTACTTC
CASIRLAGGLETQYF
>TRBV12-3/TRBV12-4|NA|NA|TRBJ2-7
TGTGCCAGCACTCTGGGTTACCGCTCCTACGAGCAGTACTTC
CASTLGYRSYEQYF
>TRBV3-1|TRBD1|NA|TRBJ2-2
TGTGCCAGCAGATCGGACAGGTCGAACACCGGGGAGCTGTTTTTT
CASRSDRSNTGELFF
>TRBV4-1|NA|NA|TRBJ2-3
TGCGCCAGCAGCCCCCTTGGGCGGGGAAGCACAGATACGCAGTATTTT
CASSPLGRGSTDTQYF
>TRBV10-1|NA|NA|TRBJ2-1
TGCGCCAGCAGCCGGGGGGCCCCCTCCAATGAGCAGTTCTTC
CASSRGAPSNEQFF
>TRBV15|TRBD1|NA|TRBJ2-3
TGTGCCACCAGCAGAGGACAGGGTATCAGAGATACGCAGTATTTT
CATSRGQGIRDTQYF
>TRBV20-1|NA|once|TRBJ2-3
TGCAGTGCTAGAGAGCCGCAGGCGGGCACAGATACGCAGTATTTT
CSAREPQAGTDTQYF
>TRBV12-3/TRBV12-4|NA|NA|TRBJ2-3
TGTGCCAGCAGTTTAGCCGGGGTGAATACGCAGTATTTT
CASSLAGVNTQYF
>TRBV5-6|NA|NA|TRBJ1-2
TGTGCCAGCAGCCTTGGACGGGCCAAATCACGGAACTATGGCTACACCTTC
CASSLGRAKSRNYGYTF
>TRBV12-3/TRBV12-4|NA|NA|TRBJ2-3
TGTGCCAGCAGTTTTTGGGCCAGATCGTCCCCAGATACGCAGTATTTT
CASSFWARSSPDTQYF
>TRBV29-1|NA|few|TRBJ1-4
TGCAGCGTTGGAGGGTCGACTAATGAAAAACTGTTTTTT
CSVGGSTNEKLFF
>TRBV20-1|NA|NA|TRBJ2-3
TGCAGTTCGAAAAGGGTGGTAGCATCTTCACTCGGGGCACAGAATACGCAGTATTTT
CSSKRVVASSLGAQNTQYF
>TRBV20-1|NA|NA|TRBJ2-1
TGCAGTGTAGGTAGCGGAAACTCCTACAATGAGCAGTTCTTC
CSVGSGNSYNEQFF
>TRBV5-6|NA|NA|TRBJ1-2
TGTGCCAGCAGCTTGAATGGACCGTTAGCTAACTATGACTACACCTTC
CASSLNGPLANYDYTF
>TRBV4-1|TRBD2|many|TRBJ2-1
TGCGCCAGCAGCATGGGACTAGCGGGAGTCTATGAGCAGTTCTTC
CASSMGLAGVYEQFF
>TRBV11-2|NA|NA|TRBJ1-4
TGTGCCAGTACCCCAATAATCACGGGGTTCGGGGAAAAACTGTTTTTT
CASTPIITGFGEKLFF
>TRBV27|TRBD1|NA|TRBJ2-2
TGTGCCAGCAGCCCGTCAGTGGGGGACAGCCCGAACACCGGGGAGCTGTTTTTT
CASSPSVGDSPNTGELFF
>TRBV28|NA|few|TRBJ1-1
TGTGCCAGCTACCTAAAAGGTGGATACACTGAAGCTTCCTTT
CASYLKGGYTEASF
>TRBV27|TRBD2|NA|TRBJ2-3
TGTGCCAGCAGTCCGAAGGGACTAGCGGGCAGCACAGATACGCAGTATTTT
CASSPKGLAGSTDTQYF
>TRBV20-1|TRBD2|NA|TRBJ2-7
TGCAGTGAAAGAAGGCGGGGGGTATACGAGCAGTACTTC
CSERRRGVYEQYF
>TRBV20-1|NA|many|TRBJ2-1
TGCAGTGCTAGAGATAAGCAAGCTACCTACAATGAGCAGTTCTTC
CSARDKQATYNEQFF
>TRBV20-1|TRBD2|NA|TRBJ2-3
TGCAGTGCTACCTTAGGGGAGGGGACAGATACGCAGTATTTT
CSATLGEGTDTQYF
>TRBV10-2|TRBD2|few|TRBJ2-7
TGCGCCAGCAGGGGGAGGGAAGGGTACGAGCAGTACTTC
CASRGREGYEQYF
>TRBV12-3/TRBV12-4|TRBD1|many|TRBJ1-2
TGTGCCAGCAGCCAGACAGGGTATGGCTACACCTTC
CASSQTGYGYTF
>TRBV4-2|NA|NA|TRBJ1-2
TGTGCCAGCAGCCAAAACTTGGTTGATGCAGGGAGGGGCTACACCTTC
CASSQNLVDAGRGYTF
>TRBV29-1|NA|many|TRBJ2-7
TGCAGCGTTTGGGAATACGTGCAGTACTTC
CSVWEYVQYF
>TRBV12-3/TRBV12-4|NA|NA|TRBJ2-2
TGTGCCAGCTCCAATACGGGATTTGAAATTCGGAACACCGGGGAGCTGTTTTTT
CASSNTGFEIRNTGELFF
>TRBV7-3|TRBD2|NA|TRBJ2-3
TGTGCCAGCAGCTTAGAGGGGACTAGAGAGGATACGCAGTATTTT
CASSLEGTREDTQYF
>TRBV20-1|TRBD2|NA|TRBJ2-7
TGCAGTGCTCCTCTAACGGGGGGTCCCTACGAGCAGTACTTC
CSAPLTGGPYEQYF
>TRBV7-2|TRBD2|NA|TRBJ2-7
TGTGCCAGCAGCTTCGAGATAGCGGGAGGGTCCTACGAGCAGTACTTC
CASSFEIAGGSYEQYF
>TRBV10-2|TRBD2|NA|TRBJ2-1
TGCGCCAGCAGTGCACTAGCGGGAGGGTACAATGGGCAGTTCTTC
CASSALAGGYNGQFF
>TRBV27|NA|few|TRBJ2-1
TGTGCCAGCAGTTTACATTCTCAAGTTGTGGGGTACAATGAGCAGTTCTTC
CASSLHSQVVGYNEQFF
>TRBV30|TRBD2|NA|TRBJ2-1
TGTGCCTGGAGACGGACTAGTTCGTTCTTC
CAWRRTSSFF
>TRBV6-2/TRBV6-3|NA|few|TRBJ2-3
TGTGCCAGCAGTTACCTCGTACCTCGCCTTAGCGGCGATACGCAGTATTTT
CASSYLVPRLSGDTQYF
>TRBV29-1|TRBD2|many|TRBJ2-1
TGCAGCGTTAGACTAGCGGGTATCTACAATGAGCAGTTCTTC
CSVRLAGIYNEQFF